The 24 T cell receptor beta chains below all came from one sample that was sequenced in a study of T cell changes during pregnancy in multiple sclerosis. TCRdb keeps only in-frame clones here, not all; method: immunoSEQ multiplex PCR. The data contain around 50,000 clones, about nine tenths of them singletons. Sequencing was performed on CD4+ T cells from peripheral blood mononuclear cells, taken after pregnancy. These receptors all stem from a female donor in good health, enrolled as a control in a pregnancy study.

Only one count was recorded for this clone. The chain carries TRBV7-9 and TRBJ1-2; 9 positions agree with TRBD1. Germline V gene data show CDR1 as SEHNR and CDR2 as FQNEAQ (reference sequence). The CDR3 covers 15 residues. V was pared by 4 bases and J by 8 bases, with 11 bases of the junction left unmatched. CDR3 bases: TGTGCCAGCAGCTACCCGGGGACAGGGACCTACGGCTACACCTTC. It codes for CASSYPGTGTYGYTF. Drawing the rest from reference TRBV7-9 and TRBJ1-2, the complete variable domain is DTGVSQNPRHKITKRGQNVTFRCDPISEHNRLYWYRQTLGQGPEFLTYFQNEAQLEKSRLLSDRFSAERPKGSFSTLEIQRTEQGDSAMYLCASSYPGTGTYGYTFGSGTRLTVV.

The chain couples TRBV2 to TRBJ1-5; TRBD1 agrees at 7 bases. The CDR3 sequence is 15 residues long. With 1 base clipped from V and 7 bases from J, the junction kept 7 bases outside the gene matches. Germline V gives CDR1 SNHLY, CDR2 FYNNEI. CDR3 amino acids: CASSEGQGALQPQHF. The DNA of the CDR3 is TGTGCCAGCAGTGAAGGACAGGGAGCTTTGCAGCCCCAGCATTTT.

The V and J genes are TRBV7-3 and TRBJ2-3, with 10 bases lining up with TRBD2. CDR3 length: 15 residues. Germline V gives CDR1 SGHTA, CDR2 FQGTGA. Trimming cost V 5 bases and J 0 bases; bases outside gene matches: 2. Written as DNA, the CDR3 is TGTGCCAGCAGCGTAGCGGGGGGTAGCACAGATACGCAGTATTTT. Amino acids: CASSVAGGSTDTQYF.

CDR3 in amino acids: CASSQGLAGELGGELFF. The CDR3 DNA sequence: TGTGCCAGCAGTCAGGGACTAGCGGGAGAATTGGGCGGGGAGCTGTTTTTT. This chain connects TRBV28 to TRBJ2-2; TRBD2 matches 14 bases. The V gene's germline CDR1 is MDHEN and CDR2 SYDVKM. This CDR3 has 17 amino acids. V shed 5 bases, J shed 7 bases, and the junction held 9 bases outside the gene matches. Based on the CDR3 plus reference TRBV28 and TRBJ2-2, the full variable domain is DVKVTQSSRYLVKRTGEKVFLECVQDMDHENMFWYRQDPGLGLRLIYFSYDVKMKEKGDIPEGYSVSREKKERFSLILESASTNQTSMYLCASSQGLAGELGGELFFGEGSRLTVL.

V is TRBV5-1 and J is TRBJ1-4, with D hard to call. Germline loops: CDR1 SGHRS, CDR2 YFSETQ. The CDR3 length is 14 residues. Trimming shortened V by 3 bases and J by 1 base, and 7 bases separated the two germline ends. The DNA for the CDR3 is TGCGCCAGCAGCTCAGAGGGAACTAATGAAAAACTGTTTTTT. This translates into CASSSEGTNEKLFF.

This rearrangement joins TRBV7-9 to TRBJ1-6, with 8 nucleotides matching TRBD1. J gave up 6 bases and V 5 bases, and 6 bases lay outside the gene matches. Per the germline V gene, CDR1 is SEHNR and CDR2 is FQNEAQ (reference sequence). The CDR3 totals 15 residues. CDR3 loop: CASSAHRGGNSPLHF. DNA of the CDR3: TGTGCCAGCAGCGCCCACAGGGGGGGTAATTCACCCCTCCACTTT.

This chain uses TRBV2 with TRBJ2-7; tentative D call: TRBD2 (6 bases). CDR3 length: 18 amino acids. The V gene's germline CDR1 is SNHLY and CDR2 FYNNEI. V dropped 3 bases and J dropped 3 bases, with 24 bases sitting between them. CDR3 nucleotide sequence: TGTGCCAGCAGTGATCTGAGTGGGTGGCAGGGACTCGTCTACGAGCAGTACTTC. Its translation is CASSDLSGWQGLVYEQYF.

The chain is built from TRBV6-1 and TRBJ1-5, with TRBD1 identical over 9 bases. This CDR3 contains 14 residues. Losses at the gene ends were 4 bases for V and 4 bases for J; bases not matched to a gene: 2. CDR1 is MNHNS and CDR2 is SASEGT in the germline V gene. CDR3 loop: CASSGQGGNQPQHF. In nucleotides, the CDR3 is TGTGCCAGCAGTGGACAGGGGGGAAATCAGCCCCAGCATTTT.

The rearrangement joins TRBV6-5 to TRBJ2-5; 7 nucleotides align to TRBD2. The trim removed 5 bases at V and 2 bases at J, leaving 8 bases unmatched. This CDR3 contains 15 residues. Germline V gene sequence: CDR1 MNHEY, CDR2 SVGAGI. The CDR3, as DNA: TGTGCCAGCAGTGGGGGGGGGTCGGGGCAAGAGACCCAGTACTTC. Translation gives CASSGGGSGQETQYF.

This clone has only a few counts. The chain has TRBV19 and TRBJ1-4; TRBD1 is a possible D gene (5 bases). Germline lookup yields CDR1 LNHDA and CDR2 SQIVND (reference sequence). With 5 bases removed from V and 11 bases from J, the gap between germline ends came to 12 bases. This CDR3 comprises 12 residues. The chain's CDR3 is CASSPGGMKLFF. CDR3 DNA sequence: TGTGCCAGTAGTCCCGGGGGGATGAAACTGTTTTTT. Looking up the rest from reference TRBV19 and TRBJ1-4 gives the full variable domain: DGGITQSPKYLFRKEGQNVTLSCEQNLNHDAMYWYRQDPGQGLRLIYYSQIVNDFQKGDIAEGYSVSREKKESFPLTVTSAQKNPTAFYLCASSPGGMKLFFGSGTQLSVL.

The rearrangement links TRBV7-6 to TRBJ1-2, with D maybe TRBD1 (6 bases). CDR1 and CDR2 (germline): SGHVS, FNYEAQ. The V gene lost 5 bases and the J gene lost 4 bases, with 11 bases spanning the gap. This CDR3 spans 13 amino acids. The CDR3 DNA reads as TGTGCCAGCAGCAGGACAGAAGGCTATGGCTACACCTTC. Translating it yields CASSRTEGYGYTF.

Here the CDR3 DNA reads TGCAGCGCCTTGGGGACAGGATACAATGAGCAGTTCTTC. Translation gives CSALGTGYNEQFF. The chain has TRBV29-1 and TRBJ2-1; 8 positions agree with TRBD1. This CDR3 contains 13 residues. CDR1 and CDR2 (germline): SQVTM, ANQGSEA. With 7 bases clipped from V and 4 bases from J, the junction kept 6 bases outside the gene matches.

This chain links TRBV18 with TRBJ1-4, with D perhaps matching TRBD1 (5 bases). The CDR3 covers 17 residues. Germline V gene data show CDR1 as KGHSH and CDR2 as LQKENI. With 4 bases removed from V and 6 bases from J, the gap between germline ends came to 21 bases. The CDR3 loop reads CASSQSAPAQVDEKLFF. The CDR3 DNA reads as TGTGCCAGCTCACAATCAGCCCCAGCACAGGTAGATGAAAAACTGTTTTTT.

V usage is TRBV4-1 and J usage is TRBJ2-7; no clear D gene. The CDR3 contains 15 residues. The germline V and J ends were trimmed by 1 base and 2 bases, with 12 bases remaining between them. Germline V lookup: CDR1 MGHRA, CDR2 YSYEKL. The CDR3 DNA follows: TGCGCCAGCAGCCAAGGGCAAGCGTTTACCTACGAGCAGTACTTC. Its protein is CASSQGQAFTYEQYF.

This chain joins TRBV10-1 and TRBJ2-7; perhaps TRBD1 as D (5 bases). In germline, CDR1 is WNHNN, CDR2 SYGVQD (reference sequence). The CDR3 is made up of 14 amino acids. Trimming cost V 2 bases and J 0 bases, with 8 bases left between them. The CDR3 protein is CASSEQQDSYEQYF. The CDR3 DNA reads as TGCGCCAGCAGTGAGCAACAGGACTCCTACGAGCAGTACTTC.

The V call is TRBV6-1, the J call TRBJ1-5; 8 nucleotides agree with TRBD1. V was pared by 11 bases and J by 3 bases, with 3 bases of the junction left unmatched. CDR3 length: 12 amino acids. Germline CDR1 and CDR2: MNHNS and SASEGT. The CDR3 bases are TGTGCCGGACAGGGCTCCAATCAGCCCCAGCATTTT. Its protein is CAGQGSNQPQHF.

V and J are TRBV7-2 and TRBJ2-3, with D perhaps matching TRBD1 (5 bases). CDR1 and CDR2 (germline): SGHTA, FQGNSA. The CDR3 spans 13 residues. Trimming took 5 bases from V and 5 from J, leaving 11 bases between them. CDR3 amino acids: CASSHPQGDTQYF. Here the CDR3 DNA reads TGTGCCAGCAGCCACCCTCAGGGAGATACGCAGTATTTT.

The rearrangement links TRBV19 to TRBJ2-1; a possible D gene is TRBD1 (6 bases). CDR1 is LNHDA, CDR2 SQIVND, per germline (reference sequence). V lost 5 bases and J lost 4, with 15 bases in between. CDR3 length equals 15 residues. Here the CDR3 DNA reads TGTGCCAGTAGTCCCCACGGGGACAAATACAATGAGCAGTTCTTC. Translating gives CASSPHGDKYNEQFF.

The V call is TRBV4-1, the J call TRBJ2-7, with 8 bases that match TRBD2. Trimming at V came to 0 bases and at J to 8 bases, leaving 9 bases not matched to a gene. Per the germline V gene, CDR1 is MGHRA and CDR2 is YSYEKL. CDR3 size: 15 residues. CDR3: CASSQDQRGGRQQYF. CDR3 in DNA: TGCGCCAGCAGCCAAGATCAACGGGGGGGCCGCCAGCAGTACTTC.

This clone turned up a few times. The V gene is TRBV4-1, the J gene TRBJ2-7, with D maybe TRBD1 (5 bases). V lost 0 bases and J 5 bases, leaving 11 bases between the germline ends. The CDR3 covers 14 residues. CDR1 and CDR2 from the germline V gene are MGHRA and YSYEKL. DNA for the CDR3: TGCGCCAGCAGCCAAGACCAGGGTAGGGACGAGCAGTACTTC. Protein product: CASSQDQGRDEQYF.

The chain has TRBV10-3 and TRBJ2-7; 8 nucleotides align to TRBD1. This CDR3 contains 14 residues. V shed 2 bases and J 4 bases; nucleotides not matched to a gene: 4. Germline assignment: CDR1 ENHRY and CDR2 SYGVKD. The CDR3, as DNA: TGTGCCATCAGTGAGCAGGGGGCGGGATACGAGCAGTACTTC. Residues: CAISEQGAGYEQYF.

The V call is TRBV15, the J call TRBJ1-3; the D gene is possibly TRBD1 (6 bases). Trimming pared 2 bases from V and 4 bases from J, leaving 15 bases between. The CDR3 has 16 amino acids. Germline V gene lookup returns CDR1 LNHNV and CDR2 YYDKDF (reference sequence). The chain's CDR3 is CATSRPLGGGGNTIYF. CDR3 sequence (DNA): TGTGCCACCAGCAGACCCCTTGGGGGGGGCGGAAACACCATATATTTT.

This clone was counted only a few times. The sample carries other DNA sequences with the same CDR3. The genes are TRBV2 and TRBJ1-1; perhaps TRBD1 as D (5 bases). CDR3 length equals 13 residues. Trimming removed 3 bases at V and 8 bases at J, with 13 bases between. Germline V CDR1 and CDR2: SNHLY, FYNNEI. CDR3 DNA: TGTGCCAGCAGTGATCCCGGACATACCGAAGCTTTCTTT. Encoded protein: CASSDPGHTEAFF.

Only one count was recorded for this clone. This sequence joins TRBV9 and TRBJ2-3, with 14 bases lining up with TRBD2. Germline V gene sequence: CDR1 SGDLS, CDR2 YYNGEE. There are 16 residues in the CDR3. The ends lost 4 bases at V and 4 bases at J; junction bases unmatched: 5. CDR3 region: CASSLRLAGGPDTQYF. The CDR3 DNA sequence: TGTGCCAGCAGCTTACGACTAGCGGGAGGGCCAGATACGCAGTATTTT.